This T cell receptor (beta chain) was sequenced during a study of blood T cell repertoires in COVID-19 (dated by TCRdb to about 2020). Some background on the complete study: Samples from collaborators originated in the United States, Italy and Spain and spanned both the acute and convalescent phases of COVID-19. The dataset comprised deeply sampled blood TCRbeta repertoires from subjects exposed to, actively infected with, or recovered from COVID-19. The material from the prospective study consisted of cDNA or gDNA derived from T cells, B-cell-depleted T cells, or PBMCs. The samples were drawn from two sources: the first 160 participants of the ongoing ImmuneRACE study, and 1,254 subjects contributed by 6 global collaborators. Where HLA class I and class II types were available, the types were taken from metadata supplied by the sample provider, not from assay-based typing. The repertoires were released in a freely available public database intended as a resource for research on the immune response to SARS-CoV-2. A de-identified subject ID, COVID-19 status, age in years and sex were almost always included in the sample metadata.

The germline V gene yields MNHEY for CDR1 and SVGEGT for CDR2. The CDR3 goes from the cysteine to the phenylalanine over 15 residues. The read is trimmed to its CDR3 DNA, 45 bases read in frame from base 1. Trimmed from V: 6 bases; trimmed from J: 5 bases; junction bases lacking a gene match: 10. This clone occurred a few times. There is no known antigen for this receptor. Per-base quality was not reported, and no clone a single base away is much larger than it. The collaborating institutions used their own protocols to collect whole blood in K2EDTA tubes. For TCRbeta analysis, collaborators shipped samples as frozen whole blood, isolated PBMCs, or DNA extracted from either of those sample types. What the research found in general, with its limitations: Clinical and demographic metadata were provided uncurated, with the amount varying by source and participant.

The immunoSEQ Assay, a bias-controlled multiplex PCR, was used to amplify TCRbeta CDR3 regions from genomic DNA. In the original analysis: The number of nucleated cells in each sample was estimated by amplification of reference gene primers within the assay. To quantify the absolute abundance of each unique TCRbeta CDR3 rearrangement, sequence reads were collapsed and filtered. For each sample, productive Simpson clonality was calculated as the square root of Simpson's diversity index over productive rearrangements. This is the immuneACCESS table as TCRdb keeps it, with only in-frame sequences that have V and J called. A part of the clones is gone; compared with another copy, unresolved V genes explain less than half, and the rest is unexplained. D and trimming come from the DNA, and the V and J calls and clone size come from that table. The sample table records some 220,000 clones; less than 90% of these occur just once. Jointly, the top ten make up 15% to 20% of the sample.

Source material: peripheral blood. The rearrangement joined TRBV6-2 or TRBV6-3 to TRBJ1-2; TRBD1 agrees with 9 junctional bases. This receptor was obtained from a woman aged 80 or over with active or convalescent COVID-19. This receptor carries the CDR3 CASSDLQGAKYGYTF. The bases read TGTGCCAGCAGCGATCTACAGGGGGCGAAATATGGCTACACCTTC.